This TCR beta chain stems from a study of T cells in Graves' hyperthyroidism and ophthalmopathy. The germline gives CDR1 SGHTS, CDR2 YDEGEE. This CDR3 comprises 14 residues. The V gene end was trimmed by 4 bases and the J gene end by 8 bases; junction bases not matched to a gene: 6. This clonotype has at least ten counts. Antigen: not known. Points from the study as a whole: Blood shared most expanded thyroid clonotypes above 0.001.

RNA transcripts yielded amplified TCR beta CDR3 regions. The TCR CDR3 first-round RT-PCR relied on the HTBI primer set. Each CDR3 protein gets one entry after TCRdb re-called the multiplex PCR reads with MiXCR. The sample holds 390,000 or so distinct CDR3 sequences; about 15% are singletons and the top ten take about 13%. Clinical Activity Scores of at least 3, NOSPECS grades of at least 4 and durations under 3 months characterized ophthalmopathy patients. The diagnostic basis comprised clinical symptoms, serum thyroxine and TRAb, thyroid ultrasound and orbital computed tomography. Cells are PBMCs isolated from 10 ml of fresh blood.

The sequence derives from a young man with Graves' ophthalmopathy. Sequencing was carried out using blood. V gene TRBV5-8 combines with J gene TRBJ2-1, with TRBD2 identical over 10 bases. CDR3 residues: CASSSSGRIDEQFF. CDR3 sequence (DNA): TGTGCCAGCAGCAGTAGCGGGAGGATCGATGAGCAGTTCTTC. Using reference TRBV5-8 and TRBJ2-1 for the parts outside the CDR3, the full variable domain is EAGVTQSPTHLIKTRGQQATLRCSPISGHTSVYWYQQALGLGLQFLLWYDEGEERNRGNFPPRFSGRQFPNYSSELNVNALELEDSALYLCASSSSGRIDEQFFGPGTRLTVL.